This is a list of T cell receptor beta chains from one sample in a study of blood T cell repertoires in COVID-19. Assay: immunoSEQ multiplex PCR; the TCRdb copy retains only in-frame clones and omits some. The sample holds about 190,000 clones; around four fifths are singletons and the top ten take over 13%. Sequences were obtained from peripheral blood. These receptor sequences come from a man aged 25-45 years with active or convalescent COVID-19. CDR3s include the opening cysteine and the closing phenylalanine or tryptophan. A D gene is named only where the DNA matches it firmly. The size of a clone is reported for some rows only, either as once, few or many, or as a class for expanded clones.

NA	TRBD1	TRBJ2-7	TRBV7-2	CASSARDRGSYEQYF	TGTGCCAGCAGCGCCCGGGACAGGGGGTCCTACGAGCAGTACTTC
NA	TRBD2	TRBJ2-7	TRBV5-4	CASSLYASGRHEQYF	TGTGCCAGCAGCTTGTACGCTAGCGGGAGACACGAGCAGTACTTC
once	TRBD1	TRBJ1-3	TRBV24-1	CATQGGSGNTIYF	TGTGCCACTCAGGGGGGCTCTGGAAACACCATATATTTT
NA	TRBD1	TRBJ2-5	TRBV3-1/TRBV3-2	CASNQADRGLQETQYF	TGTGCCAGCAACCAAGCGGACAGGGGGCTTCAAGAGACCCAGTACTTC
NA	TRBD1	TRBJ1-2	TRBV5-1	CASSWGQPREANYGYTF	TGCGCCAGCAGCTGGGGACAGCCGAGGGAAGCTAACTATGGCTACACCTTC
NA	NA	TRBJ1-5	TRBV18	CASSEQVEANQPQHF	TGTGCCAGCTCCGAGCAGGTTGAAGCCAATCAGCCCCAGCATTTT
NA	NA	TRBJ1-1	TRBV29-1	CSVGSSGDTEAFF	TGCAGCGTTGGATCCTCAGGGGACACTGAAGCTTTCTTT
NA	TRBD2	TRBJ2-1	TRBV30	CAWSGTTSYNEQFF	TGTGCCTGGAGCGGGACTACATCCTACAATGAGCAGTTCTTC
NA	NA	TRBJ2-5	TRBV3-1/TRBV3-2	CASRPQGQETQYF	TGTGCCAGCAGGCCACAGGGCCAAGAGACCCAGTACTTC
NA	NA	TRBJ1-5	TRBV4-1	CASSHVYNSNQPQHF	TGCGCCAGCAGCCATGTTTACAATAGCAATCAGCCCCAGCATTTT
NA	NA	TRBJ1-5	TRBV6-5	CASRTSGYNQPQHF	TGTGCCAGCAGAACCTCGGGATACAATCAGCCCCAGCATTTT
NA	NA	TRBJ1-6	TRBV27	CASSLLPTGSSPWNSPLHF	TGTGCCAGCAGCTTACTACCAACAGGGTCCTCTCCTTGGAATTCACCCCTCCACTTT
once	TRBD1	TRBJ2-5	TRBV5-1	CASSAGQGVATQYF	TGCGCCAGCAGCGCGGGACAGGGAGTGGCGACCCAGTACTTC
NA	NA	TRBJ1-2	TRBV2	CASSEEGLRTF	TGTGCCAGCAGTGAAGAGGGGCTACGTACCTTC
once	TRBD2	TRBJ2-3	TRBV9	CASSVLTSGDTQYF	TGTGCCAGCAGCGTGTTGACTAGCGGGGATACGCAGTATTTT
NA	TRBD2	TRBJ2-7	TRBV29-1	CSAASGSPYEQYF	TGCAGCGCCGCTAGCGGGAGCCCCTACGAGCAGTACTTC
NA	TRBD1	TRBJ1-4	TRBV7-2	CASSKQGALAEKLFF	TGTGCCAGCAGCAAACAGGGGGCTCTCGCTGAAAAACTGTTTTTT
few	TRBD2	TRBJ2-1	TRBV9	CASSVEIGGAPEYNEQFF	TGTGCCAGCAGCGTAGAAATCGGGGGGGCGCCGGAATACAATGAGCAGTTCTTC
NA	NA	TRBJ1-3	TRBV19	CASSMSGPSGNTIYF	TGTGCCAGTAGTATGTCCGGTCCCTCTGGAAACACCATATATTTT
NA	NA	TRBJ2-1	TRBV11-2	CASSLGGGDYNEQFF	TGTGCCAGCAGCTTAGGCGGAGGTGACTACAATGAGCAGTTCTTC
NA	NA	TRBJ2-7	TRBV7-9	CASNQGRGYEQYF	TGTGCCAGCAACCAGGGGAGAGGATACGAGCAGTACTTC
once	NA	TRBJ1-1	TRBV28	CASSFKGAEAFF	TGTGCCAGCAGTTTCAAGGGGGCTGAAGCTTTCTTT
NA	TRBD2	TRBJ2-6	TRBV11-3	CASSPPLAGMSANVLTF	TGTGCCAGCAGCCCCCCCCTAGCGGGGATGTCGGCCAACGTCCTGACTTTC
NA	NA	TRBJ2-3	TRBV9	CASSVVSTDTQYF	TGTGCCAGCAGCGTAGTAAGCACAGATACGCAGTATTTT
NA	TRBD1	TRBJ1-2	TRBV27	CASSLNGQGANGNYGYTF	TGTGCCAGCAGTTTAAATGGACAGGGGGCAAACGGCAACTATGGCTACACCTTC
NA	NA	TRBJ1-5	TRBV6-2/TRBV6-3	CASSPDRRKNQPQHF	TGTGCCAGCAGCCCGGACAGACGGAAAAATCAGCCCCAGCATTTT
NA	TRBD2	TRBJ2-1	TRBV11-3	CASSSRLAGDNEQFF	TGTGCCAGCAGCTCCCGACTAGCGGGAGATAATGAGCAGTTCTTC
NA	NA	TRBJ1-2	TRBV6-8	CASPTRGAASANYGYTF	TGTGCCAGCCCGACCCGGGGGGCCGCCTCGGCTAACTATGGCTACACCTTC
few	NA	TRBJ1-2	TRBV19	CASSIVFLEYGYTF	TGTGCCAGTAGTATTGTTTTTTTGGAGTATGGCTACACCTTC
NA	NA	TRBJ1-1	TRBV28	CASPPPVDTEAFF	TGTGCCAGCCCCCCACCCGTAGACACTGAAGCTTTCTTT
NA	NA	TRBJ1-2	TRBV28	CASSATRGTYGYTF	TGTGCCAGCAGCGCTACCCGGGGGACCTATGGCTACACCTTC
NA	TRBD1	TRBJ1-5	TRBV6-5	CASSYFTGGQPQHF	TGTGCCAGCAGTTACTTTACAGGGGGTCAGCCCCAGCATTTT
NA	TRBD1	TRBJ1-5	TRBV10-2	CASSGTGGSQPQHF	TGCGCCAGCAGTGGGACAGGGGGCAGTCAGCCCCAGCATTTT
NA	NA	TRBJ1-1	TRBV3-1/TRBV3-2	CASSQTGGGEAFF	TGTGCCAGCAGCCAAACGGGGGGCGGTGAAGCTTTCTTT
NA	TRBD1	TRBJ1-2	TRBV6-5	CASSYGQDYGYTF	TGTGCCAGCAGTTACGGACAGGACTATGGCTACACCTTC
NA	TRBD1	TRBJ1-2	TRBV19	CASSSESGTGGGYTF	TGTGCCAGTAGTTCCGAATCCGGGACAGGGGGTGGCTACACCTTC
NA	NA	TRBJ2-1	TRBV10-3	CAISESASIGDEQFF	TGTGCCATCAGTGAGTCCGCCAGCATCGGGGATGAGCAGTTCTTC
NA	NA	TRBJ1-1	TRBV7-2	CASSFPGQSILPEAFF	TGTGCCAGCAGCTTCCCGGGACAAAGTATTCTACCTGAAGCTTTCTTT
few	NA	TRBJ1-5	TRBV5-1	CASSPGQPSNQPQHF	TGCGCCAGCAGCCCCGGACAGCCTAGCAATCAGCCCCAGCATTTT
NA	TRBD1	TRBJ1-5	TRBV28	CATRTGVPGAQHF	TGTGCCACCAGGACAGGGGTCCCTGGAGCCCAGCATTTT
NA	TRBD1	TRBJ1-5	TRBV7-2	CASSLAGQGTYQPQHF	TGTGCCAGCAGCTTAGCGGGACAGGGCACCTATCAGCCCCAGCATTTT
NA	TRBD2	TRBJ2-7	TRBV5-4	CASSTDRDSGRFLTYEQYF	TGTGCCAGCAGCACAGATCGAGATAGCGGGAGGTTTCTAACCTACGAGCAGTACTTC
NA	TRBD1	TRBJ1-2	TRBV27	CASRGQGGYYGYTF	TGTGCCAGCAGAGGACAGGGGGGCTACTATGGCTACACCTTC
NA	NA	TRBJ1-1	TRBV7-9	CASSTTGYAEAFF	TGTGCCAGCAGTACAACAGGGTACGCTGAAGCTTTCTTT
NA	NA	TRBJ1-5	TRBV15	CATGTGSNQPQHF	TGTGCCACCGGCACAGGGAGCAATCAGCCCCAGCATTTT
NA	TRBD1	TRBJ2-6	TRBV24-1	CATSEWTGASGANVLTF	TGTGCCACCAGTGAGTGGACAGGCGCCTCTGGGGCCAACGTCCTGACTTTC
NA	TRBD2	TRBJ2-3	TRBV3-1/TRBV3-2	CASSQLAGRTDTQYF	TGTGCCAGCAGCCAGCTAGCGGGACGCACAGATACGCAGTATTTT
NA	TRBD2	TRBJ2-1	TRBV28	CASSPTSGVQNEQFF	TGTGCCAGCAGTCCCACTAGCGGGGTTCAGAATGAGCAGTTCTTC
NA	NA	TRBJ2-1	TRBV9	CASSVGGLREDEQFF	TGTGCCAGCAGCGTAGGGGGTTTAAGGGAGGATGAGCAGTTCTTC
few	NA	TRBJ1-5	TRBV19	CASSIGETLRNQPQHF	TGTGCCAGTAGTATAGGTGAGACACTCAGAAATCAGCCCCAGCATTTT
NA	TRBD1	TRBJ2-5	TRBV5-6	CASSLPGMGQPKTQYF	TGTGCCAGCAGCTTACCGGGCATGGGACAGCCAAAGACCCAGTACTTC
NA	TRBD1	TRBJ1-2	TRBV28	CASRLGQTFYGYTF	TGTGCCAGCAGGCTGGGACAGACTTTCTATGGCTACACCTTC
NA	NA	TRBJ1-3	TRBV7-9	CASSSQGLGNTIYF	TGTGCCAGCAGCTCCCAGGGGTTGGGAAACACCATATATTTT
NA	NA	TRBJ2-5	TRBV6-5	CASSFFDSEETQYF	TGTGCCAGCAGCTTTTTCGACTCGGAAGAGACCCAGTACTTC
few	NA	TRBJ1-2	TRBV12-3/TRBV12-4	CASSSNTGYGYTF	TGTGCCAGCAGTTCGAATACGGGCTATGGCTACACCTTC
NA	TRBD1	TRBJ1-5	TRBV4-2	CASSQDMQGGQPQHF	TGTGCCAGCAGCCAAGATATGCAGGGGGGTCAGCCCCAGCATTTT